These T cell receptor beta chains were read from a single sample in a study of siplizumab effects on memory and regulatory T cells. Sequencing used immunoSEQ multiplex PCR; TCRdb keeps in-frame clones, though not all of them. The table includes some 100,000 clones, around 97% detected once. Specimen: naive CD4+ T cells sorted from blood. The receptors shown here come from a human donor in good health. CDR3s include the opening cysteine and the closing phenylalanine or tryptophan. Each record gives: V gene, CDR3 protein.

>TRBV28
CASTKIQGLNEQFF
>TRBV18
CASSPLQTGGRNTIYF
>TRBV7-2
CASSLGVTDTQYF
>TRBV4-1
CASSQDYEGSSYEQYF
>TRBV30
CAWKKRTGNQPQHF
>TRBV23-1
CASSQLAGGLAKNIQYF
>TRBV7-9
CASSLSGTANTEAFF
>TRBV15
CATSRDGDNEAFF
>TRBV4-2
CASRGTDNTEAFF
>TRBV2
CASSERAVTNYGYTF
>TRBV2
CASSANGLVGYTF
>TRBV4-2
CASSQDAASGVGEQFF
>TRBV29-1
CSVDVTRYGYTF
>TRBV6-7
CASITRQAIWDIHF
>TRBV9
CASSATGLAGGLNTDTQYF
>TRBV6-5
CASSSLAGDYNEQFF
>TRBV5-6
CASSWGPQGSEAFF
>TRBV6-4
CASQAPPPRQHDQPQHF
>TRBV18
CASSPPYAGAPEAFF
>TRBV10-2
CATAQGRETQYF
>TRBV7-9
CASSLAGAREKLFF
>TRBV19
CASSVLGTGINQPQHF
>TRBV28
CASSKGDQETQYF
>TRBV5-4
CASSFGPLETQYF
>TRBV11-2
CASSLDWGRHGYEQFF
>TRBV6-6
CASSFGQDNSPLHF
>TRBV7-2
CASSLGGDPPLHF
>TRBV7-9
CASSYGLEQETQYF
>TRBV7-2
CASSLGGQEQNYGYTF
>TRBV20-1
CSARGQTEQFF
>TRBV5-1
CASRRDTEAFF
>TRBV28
CASSTSNYGYTF
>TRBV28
CASSFGGSSYEQYF
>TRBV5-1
CASSLGGWGQNYNEQFF
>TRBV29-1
CSVDEQGAIAFF
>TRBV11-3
CASSPGTPATGELFF
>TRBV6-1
CASSGRTGPSNQPQHF
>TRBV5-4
CASSLGSNGAGELFF
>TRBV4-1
CASSQENRGREKLFF